The 20 T cell receptor beta chains presented below share a single source sample, sequenced in a study of CD8 T cells in ankylosing spondylitis. Each CDR3 protein is one row after TCRdb ran MiXCR on the 5' RACE reads. The sample records about 130,000 distinct CDR3 sequences, roughly an eighth being singletons. The sequenced sample consisted of blood, either unsorted or a sorted T cell fraction (not recorded which). The origin of the receptors is a female donor with ankylosing spondylitis or in good health (not recorded which).

This clonotype was counted ten times or more. The genes are TRBV29-1 and TRBJ2-2; the D gene is possibly TRBD1 (6 bases). Trimming took off 4 bases at V and 6 bases at J, with 9 bases between the two ends. The CDR3 is 12 residues long. CDR1 is SQVTM, CDR2 ANQGSEA, per germline. The CDR3 is CSVGQVPGELFF. The CDR3 DNA reads as TGCAGCGTTGGACAGGTCCCCGGGGAGCTGTTTTTT.

V and J are TRBV13 and TRBJ2-7; the D gene is possibly TRBD1 (5 bases). The CDR3 contains 12 residues. Trimming stripped 5 bases from V and 3 bases from J, with 8 bases between. Germline CDR1 and CDR2: PRHDT and FYEKMQ (reference sequence). The CDR3 reads CASSQDSYEQYF. The CDR3 DNA reads TGTGCCAGCAGCCAAGACAGCTACGAGCAGTACTTC.

This clonotype was recorded many times. V and J are TRBV20-1 and TRBJ2-1; D gene uncertain. The germline V gene encodes CDR1 DFQATT and CDR2 SNEGSKA (reference sequence). The CDR3 extends over 13 amino acids. Trimming took off 3 bases at V and 8 bases at J, with 14 bases between the two ends. The CDR3 DNA follows: TGCAGTGCTAGCCCGGTGTCATACGATGAGCAGTTCTTC. This translates into CSASPVSYDEQFF.

This clonotype was seen ten or more times. This sequence joins TRBV5-1 and TRBJ2-3; D remains ambiguous. The germline gives CDR1 SGHRS, CDR2 YFSETQ. V was shortened by 2 bases and J by 4 bases, with 11 bases between the two germline ends. The CDR3 is made up of 14 amino acids. The CDR3 DNA reads TGCGCCAGCAGCTTCGCGAGTCTTGCAGATACGCAGTATTTT. Translating it yields CASSFASLADTQYF.

This clonotype appeared many times. J is TRBJ1-1 and V is TRBV9, with D perhaps matching TRBD1 (5 bases). The CDR3 extends over 15 amino acids. Per the germline V gene, CDR1 is SGDLS and CDR2 is YYNGEE. Trimming removed 1 base at V and 4 bases at J, with 14 bases between. DNA of the CDR3: TGTGCCAGCAGCGTACAGGCAGGGAGGACCACTGAAGCTTTCTTT. Protein product: CASSVQAGRTTEAFF.

In this sample, this clonotype turned up many times. The chain links TRBV5-1 to TRBJ2-7; 7 nucleotides align to TRBD2. V lost 0 bases to trimming and J lost 0 bases; unmatched junction nucleotides: 6. The germline V gene has CDR1 SGHRS and CDR2 YFSETQ. The CDR3 sequence is 16 residues long. The CDR3 loop reads CASSLGGGPSSYEQYF. The CDR3 DNA reads as TGCGCCAGCAGCTTGGGCGGGGGACCGAGCTCCTACGAGCAGTACTTC.

In its sample, this clonotype was seen a few times. The V and J genes are TRBV20-1 and TRBJ2-7; 8 bases map to TRBD1. CDR3 length: 13 residues. Germline V gene sequence: CDR1 DFQATT, CDR2 SNEGSKA (reference sequence). V was pared by 8 bases and J by 0 bases, with 6 bases of the junction left unmatched. The CDR3 DNA is TGCAGTAGAACAGGGACAGGCTCCTACGAGCAGTACTTC. Amino acids: CSRTGTGSYEQYF.

In this sample, this clonotype turned up a few times. The chain uses TRBV12-3 or TRBV12-4 and TRBJ1-5; D gene uncertain. CDR3 size: 12 residues. Trimming cost V 7 bases and J 5 bases, with 9 bases left between them. CDR3 loop: CASTRGDQPQHF. CDR3 DNA sequence: TGTGCCAGCACCCGCGGCGATCAGCCCCAGCATTTT.

The chain combines TRBV20-1 with TRBJ2-7, with a tentative D call TRBD1 (8 bases). This CDR3 contains 15 residues. The germline gives CDR1 DFQATT, CDR2 SNEGSKA (reference sequence). The V and J ends lost 1 base and 4 bases respectively, with 17 bases between them. CDR3 in DNA: TGCAGTGCTAGAGGGGGGGGACAGGAAAATTACGAGCAGTACTTC. Protein: CSARGGGQENYEQYF.

This clonotype occurred a few times. The chain is built from TRBV12-3 or TRBV12-4 and TRBJ2-4; D is unclear. V dropped 1 base and J dropped 0 bases, with 4 bases sitting between them. This CDR3 has 14 residues. The CDR3 loop reads CASSLGLAKNIQYF. CDR3 in DNA: TGTGCCAGCAGTTTAGGCCTAGCCAAAAACATTCAGTACTTC.

This clonotype was detected only a few times. The chain uses TRBV5-1 and TRBJ2-3, with 7 bases fitting TRBD2. The CDR3 is made up of 14 amino acids. V gave up 7 bases and J gave up 0 bases; unmatched junction bases: 5. The germline V gene has CDR1 SGHRS and CDR2 YFSETQ. Here the CDR3 DNA reads TGCGCCAGCCGAACTAGCGTGAGCACAGATACGCAGTATTTT. Encoded protein: CASRTSVSTDTQYF.

The sample holds many counts of this clonotype. V is TRBV12-3 or TRBV12-4 and J is TRBJ1-1; no clear D. V dropped 2 bases and J dropped 1 base, with 8 bases sitting between them. CDR3 length equals 14 residues. CDR3 nucleotides: TGTGCCAGCAGTTTAATGGGCAAGAACACTGAAGCTTTCTTT. Translating it yields CASSLMGKNTEAFF.

This clonotype was observed a few times. The chain recombines TRBV28 with TRBJ1-2, with unresolved D. In germline, CDR1 is MDHEN, CDR2 SYDVKM. The CDR3 is 12 amino acids. Trimming removed 8 bases from V and 3 bases from J, with 10 bases in between. The CDR3 protein is CASGRIDYGYTF. The CDR3 DNA is TGTGCCAGCGGAAGAATCGACTATGGCTACACCTTC.

The V and J genes are TRBV28 and TRBJ2-1; D gene ambiguous. Germline V gene lookup returns CDR1 MDHEN and CDR2 SYDVKM. The CDR3 spans 14 residues. V was pared by 3 bases and J by 2 bases, with 8 bases between. CDR3 protein: CASSLLATYNEQFF. CDR3 bases: TGTGCCAGCAGTTTGTTAGCTACCTACAATGAGCAGTTCTTC.

This clonotype was seen only a few times. The genes are TRBV10-3 and TRBJ2-1; unclear D gene. Trimming cost V 1 base and J 7 bases, with 5 bases left between them. Per the germline V gene, CDR1 is ENHRY and CDR2 is SYGVKD. CDR3 length equals 12 residues. CDR3 residues: CAISELGNEQFF. The CDR3 DNA reads as TGTGCCATCAGTGAGTTGGGTAATGAGCAGTTCTTC.

The sample holds many counts of this clonotype. The chain is built from TRBV3-1 and TRBJ1-5, with D possibly being TRBD1 (6 bases). CDR1 is LGHDT and CDR2 is YNNKEL in the germline V gene (reference sequence). Trimming took off 4 bases at V and 2 bases at J, with 9 bases between the two ends. The CDR3 length is 14 residues. CDR3 coding DNA: TGTGCCAGCAGCCGGGGGGCCGGCAATCAGCCCCAGCATTTT. Its protein product is CASSRGAGNQPQHF.

This clonotype was counted at least ten times. The chain recombines TRBV10-3 with TRBJ1-1, with 7 bases matching TRBD1. Losses at the gene ends were 5 bases for V and 5 bases for J; bases not matched to a gene: 5. The CDR3 runs to 13 residues. Germline loops: CDR1 ENHRY, CDR2 SYGVKD. DNA for the CDR3: TGTGCCATCAGTCAGGGACAGAAGACTGAAGCTTTCTTT. It yields the protein CAISQGQKTEAFF.

This clonotype was detected only a few times. This rearrangement joins TRBV28 to TRBJ2-1; D may match TRBD1 or TRBD2 (6 bases each). V was shortened by 6 bases and J by 3 bases, with 15 bases between the two germline ends. The CDR3 has 15 amino acids. The germline CDR1 and CDR2 sequences are MDHEN and SYDVKM. CDR3 nucleotide sequence: TGTGCCAGCAGCCCGGACGGGGGCCTCTACAATGAGCAGTTCTTC. This translates into CASSPDGGLYNEQFF.

This clonotype was seen ten or more times. The CDR3 DNA reads as TGTGCCAGCAGTTTCCCCCGCCGACTAGCGGGAGGAACAGATACGCAGTATTTT. Translating gives CASSFPRRLAGGTDTQYF. The J gene is TRBJ2-3, the V gene TRBV12-3 or TRBV12-4, with 13 bases fitting TRBD2. The CDR3 has 18 residues. V trimming: 3 bases; J trimming: 3 bases; junction bases outside the gene matches: 9.

This clonotype was seen a handful of times. The chain couples TRBV9 to TRBJ2-7; either TRBD1 or TRBD2 may supply D (5 bases each). Germline CDR1 SGDLS, CDR2 YYNGEE. V lost 3 bases and J 6 bases, leaving 13 bases between the germline ends. This CDR3 contains 13 residues. The CDR3, as DNA: TGTGCCAGCAGCGCCAACTCGGGGCGCGAGCAGTACTTC. Translation gives CASSANSGREQYF. The full variable domain, its missing parts supplied by reference TRBV9 and TRBJ2-7, is DSGVTQTPKHLITATGQRVTLRCSPRSGDLSVYWYQQSLDQGLQFLIQYYNGEERAKGNILERFSAQQFPDLHSELNLSSLELGDSALYFCASSANSGREQYFGPGTRLTVT.